This TCR beta chain was sequenced during a study of T-cell reconstitution after alpha-beta-depleted transplantation in children. V shed 2 bases, J shed 3 bases, and the junction held 6 bases outside the gene matches. CDR1 is MNHEY, CDR2 SVGAGI, per germline. The CDR3 is 17 residues long. Using unique molecular identifiers, the investigators prepared the TCRbeta library. TCRdb reprocessed the PCR reads via MiXCR and lists one record per CDR3 protein. The sample includes around 600,000 distinct CDR3 sequences, 16% of them seen just once. Sequenced here: PBMCs from the stem cell graft donor, sampled from the stem cell graft. This chain connects TRBV6-5 to TRBJ2-5, with 13 positions matching TRBD2. The clonotype comes from a human donor who donated a stem cell graft to a child with acute myeloid leukemia. As DNA, the CDR3 is TGTGCCAGCAGTTACGCGAGGACTAGCGGGGGAGAAGAGACCCAGTACTTC. Amino acids: CASSYARTSGGEETQYF.